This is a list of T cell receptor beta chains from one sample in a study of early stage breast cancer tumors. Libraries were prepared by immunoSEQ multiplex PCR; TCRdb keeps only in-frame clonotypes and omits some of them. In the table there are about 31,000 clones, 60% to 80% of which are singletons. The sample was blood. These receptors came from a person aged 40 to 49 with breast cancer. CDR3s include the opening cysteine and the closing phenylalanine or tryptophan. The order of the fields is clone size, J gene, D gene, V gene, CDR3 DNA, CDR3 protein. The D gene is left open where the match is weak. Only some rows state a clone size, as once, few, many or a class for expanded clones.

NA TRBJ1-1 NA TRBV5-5 TGTGCCACCACTTCAGGGGAGGGAACGGACACTGAAGCTTTCTTT CATTSGEGTDTEAFF
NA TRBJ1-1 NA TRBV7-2 TGTGCCAGCAGCTTCACAGCGAACACTGAAGCTTTCTTT CASSFTANTEAFF
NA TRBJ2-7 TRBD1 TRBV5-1 TGCGCCAGCAGCCGGCAACAGGGGATGGGCTACGAGCAGTACTTC CASSRQQGMGYEQYF
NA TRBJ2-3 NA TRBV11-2 TGTGCCAGCAGCTTTTGGGAAAGGGAAAGGACAGATACGCAGTATTTT CASSFWERERTDTQYF
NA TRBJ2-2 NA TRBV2 TGTGCCAGCAGTGAAGCGCCGGGGGCCCGGGCCGGGGAGCTGTTTTTT CASSEAPGARAGELFF
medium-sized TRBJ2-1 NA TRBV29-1 TGCAGCGTTAATTTAGGGGGAGGCGAGCAGTTCTTC CSVNLGGGEQFF
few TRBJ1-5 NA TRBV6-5 TGTGCCAGCAGGAGACAGGAGAATCAGCCCCAGCATTTT CASRRQENQPQHF
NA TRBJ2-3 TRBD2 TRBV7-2 TGTGCCAGCAGCTCGGGCCTACTAGCGGGAGGGCCAGATACGCAGTATTTT CASSSGLLAGGPDTQYF
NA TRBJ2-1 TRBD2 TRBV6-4 TGTGCCAGCAGTGACGAAGCGGGAGGGCCAAGTGAGCAGTTCTTC CASSDEAGGPSEQFF
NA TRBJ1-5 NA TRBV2 TGTGCCAGCAGTGAAGATATGGGAAGGCAGCCCCAGCATTTT CASSEDMGRQPQHF
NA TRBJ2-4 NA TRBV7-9 TGTGCCAGCAGAGCCGGGCGGGGGCCGGAGGGGCTGGTTCAGTACTTC CASRAGRGPEGLVQYF
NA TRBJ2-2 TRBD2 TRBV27 TGTGCCAGCAGCTCCAGCGGGAGTATGTGGGAGCTGTTTTTT CASSSSGSMWELFF
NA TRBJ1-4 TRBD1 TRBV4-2 TGTGCCAGCAGCCCCCGGTCTATGGGAGGTATAATCGGGACAGGGAATGAAAAACTGTTTTTT CASSPRSMGGIIGTGNEKLFF
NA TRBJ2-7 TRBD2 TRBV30 TGTGCCTGGACCAAAAGGCGACTAGCCGGCTACGAGCAGTACTTC CAWTKRRLAGYEQYF
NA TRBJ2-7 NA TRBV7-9 TGTGCCAGCAGCTCACTGGGATCCGAGCAGTACTTC CASSSLGSEQYF
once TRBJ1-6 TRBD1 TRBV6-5 TGTGCCAGCAGTCGGGACAGGGGACTTTCACCCCTCCACTTT CASSRDRGLSPLHF
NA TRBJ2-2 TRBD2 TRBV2 TGTGCCAGCAAACGACTAGCCGCCGGGGAGCTGTTTTTT CASKRLAAGELFF
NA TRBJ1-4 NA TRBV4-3 TGCGCCAGCAGCCGGAGAATACTAGGGGAGGGGCAGGATGAAAAACTGTTTTTT CASSRRILGEGQDEKLFF
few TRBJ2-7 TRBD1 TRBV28 TGTGCCACCAGGCCGACAGGGGCGATATACGAGCAGTACTTC CATRPTGAIYEQYF
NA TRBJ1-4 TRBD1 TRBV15 TGTGCCACCAGCAGAACCAATGACAGGGCCAGTGAAAAACTGTTTTTT CATSRTNDRASEKLFF
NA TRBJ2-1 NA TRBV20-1 TGCAGTGCTTTCTACAATGAGCAGTTCTTC CSAFYNEQFF
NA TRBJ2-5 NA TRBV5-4 TGTGCCAGCAGCTTGGAATTCAGGGAGACCCAGTACTTC CASSLEFRETQYF
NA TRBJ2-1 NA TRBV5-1 TGCGCCAGCAGCTTGTCAGGGGTGAGCAATGAGCAGTTCTTC CASSLSGVSNEQFF
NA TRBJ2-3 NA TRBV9 TGTGCCAGCAGCGTAGATCCAGATACGCAGTATTTT CASSVDPDTQYF